This T cell receptor (beta chain) is drawn from a study of vaccination and CD4 T cells after COVID-19. The Oncomine TCR Beta short-read assay sequenced DNA from cultured CD4+ T cells. Investigators isolated genomic DNA from cultured CD4+ T cells. TCRdb passed the PCR reads through MiXCR, listing each CDR3 protein once. The sample shows approximately 24,000 distinct CDR3 sequences, around 42% of them seen only once. This clonotype was detected a few times. Its antigen remains unknown. Time point denoted: late sampling 161 to 241 days after vaccination in a few convalescent patients. Noted treatment: approximately nine-day PBMC culture with coronavirus spike peptide pools or control peptides (ViraFEST assay). Here the sequenced sample was CD4+ T cells from blood, cultured in vitro, taken about 7 months after SARS-CoV-2 vaccination. The TCR comes from a human donor who had recovered from COVID-19.

Here the CDR3 DNA reads TGCAGTGCTAGCCCAACGACTAGCGGAAACTACGAGCAGTACTTC. Its translation is CSASPTTSGNYEQYF. The chain combines TRBV20-1 with TRBJ2-7, with 9 bases identical to TRBD2. Germline values: CDR1 DFQATT, CDR2 SNEGSKA (reference sequence). CDR3 size: 15 residues. V shed 3 bases and J 3 bases; nucleotides not matched to a gene: 9.